The clone carrying this T cell receptor beta chain came up many times. No antigen is known for it. Patients were aged 18 to 65, had disease duration under 2 months, and had newly diagnosed hyperthyroidism. These data come from a study of T cells in Graves' hyperthyroidism and ophthalmopathy. V was pared by 4 bases and J by 4 bases, with 13 bases between. Per the germline V gene, CDR1 is DFQATT and CDR2 is SNEGSKA (reference sequence). The CDR3 extends over 13 amino acids. Study-level findings and limits: In blood, most of the thyroid clonotypes expanded above 0.001 were also present.

It was RNA transcripts that yielded the amplified TCR beta CDR3 regions. The HTBI primer set was used in a first-round RT-PCR of the TCR CDR3. TCRdb redid the calling of the multiplex PCR reads with MiXCR, one entry per CDR3 protein. The data hold approximately 400,000 distinct CDR3 sequences, with 15% observed a single time. The specimen sequenced was blood. J is TRBJ1-1 and V is TRBV20-1, with a possible D match to TRBD1 (6 bases). This TCR was recovered from a woman aged 30 to 39 with Graves' hyperthyroidism. Written as DNA, the CDR3 is TGCAGTGCTACCAGGGACATCGCCACTGAAGCTTTCTTT. As protein: CSATRDIATEAFF.